Listed below are T cell receptor beta chains from one sample, sequenced in a study of blood T cell repertoires in COVID-19. Data came from immunoSEQ multiplex PCR; TCRdb stores just in-frame clones and leaves some out. Of about 220,000 clones detected, approximately 84% appear once; the ten largest clones hold about 2.1%. The sequenced sample was peripheral blood. These receptors originate from a woman aged 60 to 75 with acute or convalescent COVID-19. The conserved cysteine and the conserved F or W are not part of the CDR3 here.

j_call v_call cdr3_aa
TRBJ2-2 TRBV18 ASSQTGETGELF
TRBJ2-3 TRBV11-2 ASSLLAGGNTDTQY
TRBJ1-5 TRBV5-1 ASSLTGGNQPQH
TRBJ2-1 TRBV30 AWSGSWAREQF
TRBJ2-5 TRBV3-1/TRBV3-2 ASSVPATGLGETQY
TRBJ1-2 TRBV6-5 ASSSQANYGYT
TRBJ2-2 TRBV4-3 ASSPRRPRDTGELF
TRBJ1-5 TRBV6-5 ATKQGVSNQPQH
TRBJ2-5 TRBV9 ASSVEVGLLETQY
TRBJ1-5 TRBV2 ASSGTGGNQPQH
TRBJ1-4 TRBV15 ATSRTTGNNEKLF
TRBJ1-1 TRBV4-2 ASSPGVWTEAF
TRBJ2-3 TRBV3-1/TRBV3-2 ASSWTSGAYTDTQY
TRBJ2-7 TRBV2 ASRGQGYEQY
TRBJ2-6 TRBV6-5 ASSISGANVLT
TRBJ1-1 TRBV6-5 ASSFSGTHTEAF
TRBJ1-6 TRBV7-8 ASSLEVRVAYNSPLH
TRBJ1-3 TRBV7-6 ASSLTGPGNTIY
TRBJ1-1 TRBV3-1/TRBV3-2 ASSQGDRSEAF
TRBJ1-2 TRBV7-9 ASSLGLDGYT
TRBJ2-3 TRBV27 ASSFLGLAGGSTDTQY
TRBJ1-5 TRBV7-2 ASSLTDTYQPQH
TRBJ1-1 TRBV7-9 ASSLTGGTEAF
TRBJ2-3 TRBV12-5 ASGFPGDTQY
TRBJ2-2 TRBV9 ASSARSFNTGELF
TRBJ1-2 TRBV5-5 ASSIDRNYGYT
TRBJ2-3 TRBV11-2 ASSLGGGAADTQY
TRBJ2-7 TRBV4-1 ASSQEGLRAGGKREQY
TRBJ2-6 TRBV3-1/TRBV3-2 ASSHRQGRGANVLT
TRBJ2-5 TRBV13 ASSSGLAGTHRQETQY
TRBJ2-7 TRBV7-8 ASSPDTGLSPYEQY
TRBJ2-3 TRBV15 ATSRHILAGAGGTDTQY
TRBJ2-2 TRBV10-3 AISDTGGFTGELF
TRBJ2-1 TRBV18 ASSPRQNNEQF
TRBJ1-2 TRBV27 ASRGFSAGTSYGYT
TRBJ2-3 TRBV6-1 ASSAMGGGFSDTQY
TRBJ2-3 TRBV7-2 ASSPRTGGTDTQY
TRBJ1-1 TRBV6-2/TRBV6-3 ASSTGTGGESGGEAF
TRBJ2-7 TRBV28 ASSKPGGAYEQY
TRBJ2-7 TRBV12-3/TRBV12-4 ASSPTRGSEQY
TRBJ2-1 TRBV6-6 ASRRITGLAALLTYNEQF
TRBJ1-1 TRBV12-3/TRBV12-4 ASTLWGDTEAF
TRBJ2-2 TRBV5-1 ASSQGSPGELF
TRBJ2-1 TRBV4-2 ASSQDFGGTSYNEQF
TRBJ2-1 TRBV15 ATSGGQRSYNEQF